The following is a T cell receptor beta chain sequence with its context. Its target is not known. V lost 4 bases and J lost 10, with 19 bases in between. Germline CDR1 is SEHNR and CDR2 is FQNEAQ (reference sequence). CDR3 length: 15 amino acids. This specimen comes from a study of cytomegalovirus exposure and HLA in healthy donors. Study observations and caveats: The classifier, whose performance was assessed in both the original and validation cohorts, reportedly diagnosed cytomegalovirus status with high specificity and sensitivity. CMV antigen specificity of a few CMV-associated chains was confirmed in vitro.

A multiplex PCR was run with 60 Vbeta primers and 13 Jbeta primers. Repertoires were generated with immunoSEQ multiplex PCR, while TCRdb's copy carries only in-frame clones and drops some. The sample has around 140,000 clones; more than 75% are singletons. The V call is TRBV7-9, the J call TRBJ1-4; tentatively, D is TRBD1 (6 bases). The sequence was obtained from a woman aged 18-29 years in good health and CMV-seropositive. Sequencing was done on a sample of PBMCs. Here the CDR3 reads CASSSPGAFKGKLFF. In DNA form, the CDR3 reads TGTGCCAGCAGCTCTCCAGGGGCCTTTAAGGGAAAACTGTTTTTT.